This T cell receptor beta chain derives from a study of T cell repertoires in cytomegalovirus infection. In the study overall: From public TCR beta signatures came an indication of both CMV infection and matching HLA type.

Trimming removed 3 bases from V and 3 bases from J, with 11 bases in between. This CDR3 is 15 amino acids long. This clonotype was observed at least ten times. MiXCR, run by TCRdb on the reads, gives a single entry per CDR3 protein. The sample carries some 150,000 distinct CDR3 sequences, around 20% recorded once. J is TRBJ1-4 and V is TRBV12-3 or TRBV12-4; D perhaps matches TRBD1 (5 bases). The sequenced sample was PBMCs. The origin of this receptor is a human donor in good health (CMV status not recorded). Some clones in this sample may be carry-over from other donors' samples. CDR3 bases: TGTGCCAGCAGTTTGGGCGAGACAGCTAATGAAAAACTGTTTTTT. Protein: CASSLGETANEKLFF.